The 19 T cell receptor beta chains reported below all come from one sample, sequenced in a study of control samples from healthy donors and cancer patients. Sequenced by immunoSEQ multiplex PCR; TCRdb stores in-frame clones only, minus some. The sample has some 130,000 clones, 75% to 95% seen once. Source material: blood. These receptors were obtained from a man in his forties or fifties in good health.

J is TRBJ2-7 and V is TRBV24-1; D may be TRBD1 (6 bases). Trimming pared 3 bases from V and 2 bases from J, leaving 10 bases between. CDR1 and CDR2 from the germline V gene are KGHDR and SFDVKD. The CDR3 length is 14 residues. Written as DNA, the CDR3 is TGTGCCACCAGTGATATCGGACAGCCCTACGAGCAGTACTTC. This encodes CATSDIGQPYEQYF.

The gene calls are TRBV3-1 (or the pseudogene TRBV3-2) and TRBJ1-1, with 8 bases identical to TRBD1. The CDR3 consists of 14 residues. CDR1 and CDR2 (germline): LGHDT, YNNKEL (reference sequence). The J segment lost 4 bases and the V segment lost 1 base, leaving 2 bases of the junction unmatched. As DNA, the CDR3 is TGTGCCAGCAGCCAAGCCGACAGGGGCACTGAAGCTTTCTTT. Encoded protein: CASSQADRGTEAFF.

The chain is built from TRBV9 and TRBJ1-3, with D uncertain. CDR1 is SGDLS and CDR2 is YYNGEE in the germline V gene. V was pared by 4 bases and J by 3 bases, with 17 bases between. The CDR3 runs 16 residues. Here the CDR3 DNA reads TGTGCCAGCAGCTTTGGACCAGACTCGGGTGGAAACACCATATATTTT. This codes for CASSFGPDSGGNTIYF.

This chain uses TRBV27 with TRBJ2-5, with 8 bases identical to TRBD1. This CDR3 is built from 16 residues. Germline CDR1 is MNHEY and CDR2 is SMNVEV (reference sequence). With 6 bases clipped from V and 5 bases from J, the junction kept 14 bases outside the gene matches. This CDR3 is CASRRIQGGSTETQYF. In nucleotides, the CDR3 is TGTGCCAGCAGGAGGATACAGGGGGGATCGACCGAGACCCAGTACTTC.

The V and J genes are TRBV9 and TRBJ1-1; D remains unclear. The CDR3 consists of 14 residues. Germline V gene lookup returns CDR1 SGDLS and CDR2 YYNGEE. Trimming left V 5 bases short and J 5 bases short, with 16 bases between. CDR3 DNA sequence: TGTGCCAGCAGTTTAGTAGCAGGTATGACTGAAGCTTTCTTT. This translates into CASSLVAGMTEAFF.

This clone was detected many times. The chain employs TRBV27 and TRBJ2-7, with D tentatively TRBD2 (6 bases). V lost 3 bases, J lost 7 bases, and 7 bases lay in between. CDR3 length: 11 residues. Germline CDR1 is MNHEY and CDR2 is SMNVEV (reference sequence). The CDR3 DNA reads TGTGCCAGCAGTTTGGGGGGAGAGCAGTACTTC. Its translation is CASSLGGEQYF.

V and J are TRBV2 and TRBJ2-7; TRBD2 aligns across 8 bases. CDR1 is SNHLY, CDR2 FYNNEI, per germline. V gave up 5 bases and J gave up 1 base; unmatched junction bases: 13. CDR3 size: 17 residues. CDR3 in amino acids: CASSHSSGGDTSYEQYF. The CDR3 DNA reads as TGTGCCAGCAGTCATTCCAGCGGGGGTGACACATCCTACGAGCAGTACTTC. The variable domain in full, completed from reference TRBV2 and TRBJ2-7, reads EPEVTQTPSHQVTQMGQEVILRCVPISNHLYFYWYRQILGQKVEFLVSFYNNEISEKSEIFDDQFSVERPDGSNFTLKIRSTKLEDSAMYFCASSHSSGGDTSYEQYFGPGTRLTVT.

V usage is TRBV18 and J usage is TRBJ2-5; TRBD1 aligns across 9 bases. V was clipped by 3 bases and J by 4 bases; unmatched bases: 9. CDR1 and CDR2 (germline): KGHSH, LQKENI. This CDR3 is 16 amino acids long. This chain's CDR3 is CASSPLGTGLRETQYF. The CDR3, as DNA: TGTGCCAGCTCACCGCTAGGGACAGGGCTCCGAGAGACCCAGTACTTC.

The J gene is TRBJ1-4, the V gene TRBV6-5; TRBD1 aligns across 8 bases. The V gene's germline CDR1 is MNHEY and CDR2 SVGAGI. V trimming: 10 bases; J trimming: 6 bases; junction bases outside the gene matches: 13. CDR3 length: 15 residues. The CDR3 DNA follows: TGTGCCACCAGAAGAACCGGACAGGGAGATGAAAAACTGTTTTTT. It translates to CATRRTGQGDEKLFF.

The chain links TRBV5-4 to TRBJ2-2; TRBD1 agrees at 9 bases. The CDR3 totals 14 residues. The trim removed 4 bases at V and 5 bases at J, leaving 3 bases unmatched. Germline CDR1 reads SGHNT; CDR2 reads YYREEE (reference sequence). The CDR3 region has the DNA TGTGCCAGCAGCCGGACAGGGGCGACCGGGGAGCTGTTTTTT. It is translated as CASSRTGATGELFF.

The genes are TRBV4-1 and TRBJ1-3; D remains unclear. Trimming took off 5 bases at V and 4 bases at J, with 21 bases between the two ends. The CDR3 consists of 17 residues. CDR1 and CDR2 from the germline V gene are MGHRA and YSYEKL. The CDR3 region is CASSTVLTQLTGNTIYF. Written as DNA, the CDR3 is TGCGCCAGCAGCACAGTGTTGACCCAACTGACCGGAAACACCATATATTTT.

The chain carries TRBV5-1 and TRBJ2-1; a weak D match, TRBD2 (5 bases). Germline CDR1 SGHRS, CDR2 YFSETQ. Trimming left V 5 bases short and J 8 bases short, with 20 bases between. The CDR3 sequence is 15 residues long. The CDR3 DNA follows: TGCGCCAGCAGTCTGCGAGAGGGTACGATAGATGAGCAGTTCTTC. This translates into CASSLREGTIDEQFF.

This sequence joins TRBV7-9 and TRBJ1-6; D not certain. Germline values: CDR1 SEHNR, CDR2 FQNEAQ (reference sequence). There are 15 residues in the CDR3. Deletions cut 8 bases from V and 9 bases from J, with 20 bases between. The CDR3 reads CASSAAGPEGSPLHF. In DNA, the CDR3 is TGTGCCAGCTCAGCGGCTGGACCCGAGGGTTCACCCCTCCACTTT.

The V call is TRBV7-2, the J call TRBJ2-3; D gene unclear. The CDR3 is made up of 14 amino acids. Trimming removed 1 base from V and 4 bases from J, with 9 bases in between. Germline lookup yields CDR1 SGHTA and CDR2 FQGNSA. CDR3 protein: CASSLGSVPDTQYF. The CDR3, as DNA: TGTGCCAGCAGCTTAGGTTCCGTCCCAGATACGCAGTATTTT.

The chain recombines TRBV10-3 with TRBJ1-1, with D possibly matching TRBD1 (6 bases). The V gene lost 6 bases and the J gene lost 1 base, with 12 bases spanning the gap. This CDR3 has 14 amino acids. CDR1 ENHRY and CDR2 SYGVKD come from the germline V gene. In nucleotides, the CDR3 is TGTGCCATCAGAGAAACAGGGAAGAACACTGAAGCTTTCTTT. Its protein is CAIRETGKNTEAFF.

CDR3 region: CASSKNQGADTQYF. The CDR3 DNA sequence: TGTGCCAGCAGTAAGAATCAGGGGGCAGATACGCAGTATTTT. V gene TRBV2 combines with J gene TRBJ2-3; 7 positions match TRBD1. Trimming cost V 5 bases and J 4 bases; bases outside gene matches: 6. Germline CDR1 SNHLY, CDR2 FYNNEI. The CDR3 covers 14 residues.

The gene calls are TRBV11-2 and TRBJ2-7; no firm D call. The CDR3 extends over 11 amino acids. From germline, CDR1 is SGHAT and CDR2 FQNNGV. Trimming stripped 3 bases from V and 2 bases from J, with 2 bases between. CDR3 loop: CASSLAYEQYF. The CDR3 bases are TGTGCCAGCAGCTTGGCCTACGAGCAGTACTTC.

This chain connects TRBV9 to TRBJ1-1; a possible D gene is TRBD1 (5 bases). Trimming removed 4 bases from V and 5 bases from J, with 12 bases in between. This CDR3 is 13 amino acids long. In germline, CDR1 is SGDLS, CDR2 YYNGEE. DNA for the CDR3: TGTGCCAGCAGCCCCGGGGGGGGAACTGAAGCTTTCTTT. This sequence encodes CASSPGGGTEAFF.

The V gene is TRBV4-1, the J gene TRBJ2-3; 10 nucleotides line up with TRBD2. With V trimmed by 1 base and J by 5 bases, 12 bases remained unmatched. Germline CDR1 MGHRA, CDR2 YSYEKL. The CDR3 has 18 amino acids. CDR3 bases: TGCGCCAGCAGCCAAGTCCTAGCGGGGGTGCACATATTAGATACGCAGTATTTT. Translated: CASSQVLAGVHILDTQYF.